These 16 T cell receptor beta chains came from one sample sequenced in a study of T cells after yellow fever vaccination. TCRdb ran MiXCR on the 5' RACE reads and lists one entry per CDR3 protein. This table has around 340,000 distinct CDR3 sequences, around an eighth appearing once. The sample was CD4+ T cells sorted from PBMCs, taken 15 days after the yellow fever booster vaccination. Source of these receptors: a man aged 18 to 30 who received the YFV17D yellow fever vaccine.

J is TRBJ2-1 and V is TRBV9, with 9 bases lining up with TRBD2. The CDR3 runs 15 residues. Germline CDR1 and CDR2: SGDLS and YYNGEE. Trimming at V came to 4 bases and at J to 2 bases, leaving 4 bases not matched to a gene. For the CDR3, the DNA is TGTGCCAGCAGCTATAGCGGGGGCCCCTACAATGAGCAGTTCTTC. Translating it yields CASSYSGGPYNEQFF.

This clonotype was counted between two and nine times. The J gene is TRBJ1-5, the V gene TRBV7-6; D might be TRBD1 (5 bases). V was pared by 4 bases and J by 8 bases, with 21 bases between. There are 16 residues in the CDR3. Germline V gene sequence: CDR1 SGHVS, CDR2 FNYEAQ. CDR3 residues: CASSSGNRGVREPQHF. DNA of the CDR3: TGTGCCAGCAGCTCCGGGAATCGGGGGGTGCGGGAGCCCCAGCATTTT.

The rearrangement joins TRBV10-3 to TRBJ2-1, with D hard to call. The CDR3 has 14 amino acids. V lost 7 bases and J 3 bases, leaving 13 bases between the germline ends. Looked up from germline, CDR1 is ENHRY and CDR2 is SYGVKD. The CDR3 bases are TGTGCCATCAACCAGAATTCTGGCTACAATGAGCAGTTCTTC. This sequence encodes CAINQNSGYNEQFF.

The table lists this clonotype with a few counts. The chain carries TRBV24-1 and TRBJ1-5; D unresolved. Per the germline V gene, CDR1 is KGHDR and CDR2 is SFDVKD. Trimming took 4 bases from V and 9 from J, leaving 9 bases between them. The CDR3 has 12 amino acids. CDR3 DNA: TGTGCCACCAGTGAGAACTGGGGGCCCCAGCATTTT. Protein: CATSENWGPQHF.

There are many counts of this clonotype. The V and J genes are TRBV5-1 and TRBJ2-5; the D gene is possibly TRBD1 (6 bases). Trimming stripped 3 bases from V and 5 bases from J, with 11 bases between. Germline loops: CDR1 SGHRS, CDR2 YFSETQ. The length of the CDR3 is 13 residues. CDR3 DNA: TGCGCCAGCAGCTCTCCAGGGGAGGAGACCCAGTACTTC. It codes for CASSSPGEETQYF.

The genes are TRBV5-1 and TRBJ2-3; D unresolved. CDR1 is SGHRS, CDR2 YFSETQ, per germline. The length of the CDR3 is 15 residues. With 0 bases removed from V and 2 bases from J, the gap between germline ends came to 10 bases. The CDR3 bases are TGCGCCAGCAGCTTGGCCAGGCTGTACACAGATACGCAGTATTTT. Translating gives CASSLARLYTDTQYF.

The gene calls are TRBV7-7 and TRBJ2-1; TRBD1 might be the D (6 bases). CDR3 length: 16 residues. V was clipped by 6 bases and J by 8 bases, with 23 bases between them. The V gene's germline CDR1 is SSHAT and CDR2 FNYEAQ (reference sequence). CDR3 amino acids: CASRPILRGIPDEQFF. The CDR3 DNA reads as TGTGCCAGCAGGCCTATTCTAAGGGGGATCCCAGATGAGCAGTTCTTC.

This clonotype was seen a handful of times. This chain joins TRBV6-5 and TRBJ2-3; D is undetermined. CDR3 length: 14 amino acids. The germline gives CDR1 MNHEY, CDR2 SVGAGI. The ends were cut back, 2 bases at V and 2 bases at J, with 8 bases in the middle. The CDR3 reads CASSYRFNTDTQYF. CDR3 DNA: TGTGCCAGCAGTTACCGGTTCAACACAGATACGCAGTATTTT.

This clonotype was observed a handful of times. The genes are TRBV20-1 and TRBJ2-7; D uncertain. V lost 6 bases to trimming and J lost 5 bases, with 20 bases between them. This CDR3 is built from 14 residues. CDR1 is DFQATT and CDR2 is SNEGSKA in the germline V gene (reference sequence). The CDR3 DNA is TGCAGTGCCAGGACCACCGTATCAGTTCACGAGCAGTACTTC. Protein: CSARTTVSVHEQYF.

The chain is built from TRBV4-2 and TRBJ2-1; weak D call: TRBD1 (7 bases). This CDR3 region has 18 residues. Trimming shortened V by 0 bases and J by 4 bases, and 19 bases separated the two germline ends. Germline loops: CDR1 LGHNA, CDR2 YNFKEQ. The CDR3 DNA follows: TGTGCCAGCAGCCAAGAGGGCCCCTCAGGGGGGATTTACAATGAGCAGTTCTTC. It codes for CASSQEGPSGGIYNEQFF.

The chain carries TRBV12-3 or TRBV12-4 and TRBJ1-3, with D perhaps TRBD1 (6 bases). The CDR3 totals 16 residues. V was cut by 3 bases and J by 2 bases, with 14 bases left in between. CDR3 bases: TGTGCCAGCAGTTTTACCTTAAGGGGGGCTGGAAACACCATATATTTT. Protein: CASSFTLRGAGNTIYF.

This clonotype was detected only once. V is TRBV4-3 and J is TRBJ1-2; TRBD1 matches at 7 bases. In germline, CDR1 is LGHNA, CDR2 YSLEER. The CDR3 runs to 20 residues. V shed 6 bases and J 1 base; nucleotides not matched to a gene: 23. CDR3 nucleotides: TGCGCCAGCAGTTTAGTTTGGGTGAGCCCTAACAGGGGCCTTAACTATGGCTACACCTTC. It encodes CASSLVWVSPNRGLNYGYTF.

The rearrangement uses TRBV6-1 and TRBJ1-4; no definite D call. The CDR3 extends over 16 amino acids. Between the trimmed V and J ends, which lost 6 bases and 4 bases, there was a span of 18 bases. From germline, CDR1 is MNHNS and CDR2 SASEGT. The chain's CDR3 is CASRRVGQVHNEKLFF. The CDR3 DNA reads as TGTGCCAGCAGGAGGGTGGGCCAGGTGCATAATGAAAAACTGTTTTTT.

This rearrangement joins TRBV21-1 to TRBJ2-7; TRBD1 reflects the table's D call only, with no check against the DNA. TRBV21-1 is deemed a pseudogene. This CDR3 spans 14 amino acids. CDR3 amino acids: CASSPRDRAYEQYF. CDR3 sequence (DNA): TGTGCCAGCAGCCCCCGGGACAGGGCGTACGAGCAGTACTTC.

This clonotype was recorded a few times. The V call is TRBV6-2 or TRBV6-3, the J call TRBJ2-1; TRBD2 matches 9 bases. The CDR3 has 15 amino acids. The germline V gene has CDR1 MNHEY and CDR2 SVGEGT. With V trimmed by 7 bases and J by 7 bases, 11 bases remained unmatched. The CDR3 DNA reads TGTGCCAGCACCCGGGGGGCGGGGGGGCAAAATGAGCAGTTCTTC. Translated: CASTRGAGGQNEQFF.

V and J are TRBV5-1 and TRBJ2-5; TRBD2 agrees at 12 bases. J gave up 4 bases and V 4 bases, and 8 bases lay outside the gene matches. Germline CDR1 SGHRS, CDR2 YFSETQ. CDR3 size: 16 residues. CDR3 bases: TGCGCCAGCAGCCAAAGGACTAGCGGGGCGGGAGAGACCCAGTACTTC. This translates into CASSQRTSGAGETQYF.